These T cell receptor beta chains were read from a single sample in a study of blood T cell repertoires in COVID-19. Assay used: immunoSEQ multiplex PCR; TCRdb lists only in-frame clones, some missing. The sample contains tens of thousands of clones, roughly 80% of which appear only once. The material sequenced was peripheral blood. The receptor set was obtained from a woman aged 60-75 years with acute or convalescent COVID-19. Both conserved end residues are part of each CDR3. Each record gives: D gene, clone size, J gene, V gene, CDR3 DNA, CDR3 protein. D genes are given only for firm matches. Only part of the rows carry a size: once, few, many, or a class if the clone is expanded.

. . TRBJ2-7 TRBV6-6 TGTGCCAGCAGTCCTGGACAGAAATCCTACGAGCAGTACTTC CASSPGQKSYEQYF
. . TRBJ2-3 TRBV7-6 TGTGCCAGCAGCCTGAGCACAGATACGCAGTATTTT CASSLSTDTQYF
. . TRBJ1-5 TRBV4-2 TGTGCCAGCAGCGCAGGTGTGGGAGGCGGCCAGCCCCAGCATTTT CASSAGVGGGQPQHF
. . TRBJ1-1 TRBV6-5 TGTGCCAGCAGTACCGGAGCGAACACTGAAGCTTTCTTT CASSTGANTEAFF
TRBD1 . TRBJ2-3 TRBV29-1 TGCAGCGTTGAAGGTGGACAGGTTTCCACAGATACGCAGTATTTT CSVEGGQVSTDTQYF
TRBD1 few TRBJ2-7 TRBV9 TGTGCCAGCAGCGCCGACACCACCGGGACAGGGGGTGTAGTCACGCAGTACTTC CASSADTTGTGGVVTQYF
. . TRBJ2-5 TRBV6-2/TRBV6-3 TGTGCCAGCAGTTGGGAGGTGGGACGGTACCAAGAGACCCAGTACTTC CASSWEVGRYQETQYF
TRBD1 . TRBJ1-6 TRBV3-1/TRBV3-2 TGTGCCAGCAGCCAAGGACAGGGCTATAATTCACCCCTCCACTTT CASSQGQGYNSPLHF
. . TRBJ1-1 TRBV19 TGTGCCAGTAGTATTCAGGTAGCGGGTGAAGCTTTCTTT CASSIQVAGEAFF
TRBD1 . TRBJ2-1 TRBV5-1 TGCGCCAGCAGCTCGCCGGGACAGGGGGTTTATGAGCAGTTCTTC CASSSPGQGVYEQFF
. once TRBJ1-2 TRBV5-4 TGTGCCAGCAGCTTAGAGGACTCTGTCCAGGGGAACTATGGCTACACCTTC CASSLEDSVQGNYGYTF
TRBD1 few TRBJ2-1 TRBV5-1 TGCGCCAGCAGCTTGGCCCCTACAGGGGGCTCCTACAATGAGCAGTTCTTC CASSLAPTGGSYNEQFF
. . TRBJ1-2 TRBV5-1 TGCGCCAGCAGCTTGGAGCCCCGGGGTTCGCCTATTTATGGCTACACCTTC CASSLEPRGSPIYGYTF
. . TRBJ2-4 TRBV7-2 TGTGCCAGCAGCTTCAGGGGGGAAAACATTCAGTACTTC CASSFRGENIQYF
. . TRBJ1-1 TRBV29-1 TGCAGCGTTGATATGGGCAGGGGCTACTACACTGAAGCTTTCTTT CSVDMGRGYYTEAFF
. . TRBJ1-2 TRBV28 TGTGCCAGCACTACGCTTGGTAGCTATGGCTACACCTTC CASTTLGSYGYTF
. few TRBJ1-5 TRBV6-2/TRBV6-3 TGTGCCAGCAGTGTTGGAGGGCCCCAGCATTTT CASSVGGPQHF
. . TRBJ2-3 TRBV12-3/TRBV12-4 TGTGCCAGCAGTTTAGCGCTAGGGAGCACGCAGTATTTT CASSLALGSTQYF
. . TRBJ1-6 TRBV14 TGTGCCAGCAGCCAAGCTTTTTCACCCCTCCACTTT CASSQAFSPLHF
TRBD1 . TRBJ1-1 TRBV5-4 TGTGCCAGCAGCCCGAGACAGGGGCCGAACACTGAAGCTTTCTTT CASSPRQGPNTEAFF
TRBD1 . TRBJ2-4 TRBV6-2/TRBV6-3 TGTGCCAGCAGTTACCTAGGACAGGGGAACATTCAGTACTTC CASSYLGQGNIQYF
. . TRBJ1-1 TRBV3-1/TRBV3-2 TGTGCCAGCAGCCAAGCCGGGAGGGACACGGTGAACGCTTTCTTT CASSQAGRDTVNAFF
TRBD1 few TRBJ1-1 TRBV12-5 TGTGCTACCAGGGACAGCCTAAACACTGAAGCTTTCTTT CATRDSLNTEAFF
. . TRBJ1-5 TRBV27 TGTGCCAGCAGTCCTACCGGGTCATTCCATCAGCCCCAGCATTTT CASSPTGSFHQPQHF
. . TRBJ2-4 TRBV19 TGTGCCAGTGAACCGGAGAAAAACATTCAGTACTTC CASEPEKNIQYF
. . TRBJ2-3 TRBV10-1 TGCGCCAGCAGTGAGTCATTCTCAGGCGATACGCAGTATTTT CASSESFSGDTQYF
TRBD1 . TRBJ1-2 TRBV4-1 TGCGCCAGCAGCCAAGAGCCGTTTTTGGTCGGGGGACAGATTATTAGCTACACCTTC CASSQEPFLVGGQIISYTF
TRBD1 . TRBJ1-3 TRBV27 TGTGCCAGCACCGGACAGGGAGGGGGTTTGGACACCATATATTTT CASTGQGGGLDTIYF
TRBD1 once TRBJ2-3 TRBV2 TGTGCCAGCAGTCCGGACAGGGGGCAGGCAGATACGCAGTATTTT CASSPDRGQADTQYF
. . TRBJ2-2 TRBV30 TGTGCCCGTGGTCGAGGAGCGAACACCGGGGAGCTGTTTTTT CARGRGANTGELFF
. . TRBJ1-1 TRBV29-1 TGCAGCGTCACCCCAGGGGTCACTGAAGCTTTCTTT CSVTPGVTEAFF
. . TRBJ2-3 TRBV7-8 TGTGCCAGCAGCCCCCTGGCGGGGCGGGGCACAGATACGCAGTATTTT CASSPLAGRGTDTQYF
. . TRBJ1-5 TRBV18 TGTGCCAGCTCACCTGGACACCCTTTAGGTAGCAATCAGCCCCAGCATTTT CASSPGHPLGSNQPQHF
. . TRBJ1-2 TRBV6-4 TGTGCCAGCAGTGACTCGAACAGTCGAGTGGGGGGGAACTATGGCTACACCTTC CASSDSNSRVGGNYGYTF
. . TRBJ1-1 TRBV28 TGTGCCAGCAGTTCGGACATATCAGGGTTGGTCACTGAAGCTTTCTTT CASSSDISGLVTEAFF
. few TRBJ1-3 TRBV3-1/TRBV3-2 TGTGCCAGCAGCCAATCAATCTCTGGAAACACCATATATTTT CASSQSISGNTIYF
TRBD1 few TRBJ1-1 TRBV5-8 TGTGCCAGTGTGGACAGGACGAACACTGAAGCTTTCTTT CASVDRTNTEAFF
. . TRBJ1-4 TRBV29-1 TGCAGCGTTCTGGAGGGGTCTAATGAAAAACTGTTTTTT CSVLEGSNEKLFF
TRBD1 few TRBJ1-1 TRBV9 TGTGCCAGCAGCGCCATCTCGACAGGGGGAGGTACTGAAGCTTTCTTT CASSAISTGGGTEAFF
TRBD1 . TRBJ1-2 TRBV13 TGTGCCAGCAGCTTAGGGAGAGGGGGCGACTATGGCTACACCTTC CASSLGRGGDYGYTF